The clone carrying this TCR beta chain was observed once. Antigen specificity is unknown. In germline, CDR1 is DFQATT, CDR2 SNEGSKA (reference sequence). The V and J ends lost 5 bases and 4 bases respectively, with 7 bases between them. The CDR3 covers 11 residues. The data originate from a study of shared clonotypes between healthy human individuals. Data came from immunoSEQ multiplex PCR; TCRdb stores just in-frame clones and leaves some out. The sample gives fewer than 2.5 million clones, 80% to 95% of which show up once; about 0.38% is in the top ten. Participating donors were healthy, HIV-negative adults free of recent acute infections or vaccinations. Study-level findings and limits: Sampling involved blood alone; tissue repertoires likely differ. The small donor group covered limited genetic and exposure diversity.

This TCR came from a man aged 18 to 29 in good health. Some clones in this sample may be carry-over from other donors' samples. Sequencing was carried out using naive CD4+ T cells from PBMCs. This sample's subset: CD45RA+ positively selected. The genes are TRBV20-1 and TRBJ2-3; D ambiguous. The CDR3 region has the DNA TGCAGTGCTTCCTTATCAGATACGCAGTATTTT. Residues: CSASLSDTQYF.